The 21 T cell receptor beta chains given below trace back to one sample, sequenced in a study of T cells in Graves' hyperthyroidism and ophthalmopathy. Regions amplified from RNA transcripts were the TCR beta CDR3 regions. The HTBI primer set was used in a first-round RT-PCR of the TCR CDR3. TCRdb redid the calling of the multiplex PCR reads with MiXCR, one entry per CDR3 protein. This table has nearly 600,000 distinct CDR3 sequences, approximately 14% appearing once. The sequenced material came from blood. The receptors shown here come from a woman aged 25 to 39 with Graves' hyperthyroidism that later progressed to Graves' ophthalmopathy.

The rearrangement uses TRBV2 and TRBJ2-7, with a tentative D call TRBD2 (6 bases). CDR1 SNHLY and CDR2 FYNNEI come from the germline V gene. CDR3 length equals 14 residues. V lost 6 bases and J 0 bases, leaving 12 bases between the germline ends. CDR3 loop: CASSGTRDSYEQYF. The CDR3 DNA follows: TGTGCCAGCAGCGGGACTCGCGACTCCTACGAGCAGTACTTC.

This clonotype was detected many times. The chain joins TRBV5-1 to TRBJ2-2, with 8 bases lining up with TRBD1. The CDR3 has 15 residues. In germline, CDR1 is SGHRS, CDR2 YFSETQ. J was trimmed by 0 bases and V by 6 bases; bases with no gene match: 4. The CDR3 reads CASTRGQANTGELFF. In nucleotides, the CDR3 is TGCGCCAGCACTAGGGGACAGGCGAACACCGGGGAGCTGTTTTTT.

The chain employs TRBV12-3 or TRBV12-4 and TRBJ1-1; 9 bases line up with TRBD1. With V trimmed by 6 bases and J by 5 bases, 10 bases remained unmatched. The CDR3 is 15 residues long. The chain's CDR3 is CASSLRDRVFTEAFF. CDR3 DNA sequence: TGTGCCAGCAGCCTCCGGGACAGGGTGTTTACTGAAGCTTTCTTT.

This clonotype was counted at least ten times. The chain has TRBV7-2 and TRBJ2-1, with D possibly being TRBD1 (6 bases). Germline V gives CDR1 SGHTA, CDR2 FQGNSA. With 1 base removed from V and 9 bases from J, the gap between germline ends came to 16 bases. The CDR3 is 15 residues long. CDR3 residues: CASSLGLKEGGEQFF. CDR3 nucleotides: TGTGCCAGCAGCTTAGGCTTAAAGGAAGGGGGTGAGCAGTTCTTC.

The chain uses TRBV5-1 and TRBJ1-1; the D gene is possibly TRBD1 (6 bases). Germline loops: CDR1 SGHRS, CDR2 YFSETQ. V shed 2 bases and J shed 0 bases, with 17 bases lying between them. CDR3 length: 17 residues. DNA of the CDR3: TGCGCCAGCAGCTTCGGGGGGTCAGGGGACATGAACACTGAAGCTTTCTTT. Translated: CASSFGGSGDMNTEAFF.

This clonotype was counted many times. The junction shows a germline mismatch at one end, possibly a read error. The chain employs TRBV11-3 and TRBJ2-7; D uncertain. There are 12 residues in the CDR3. CDR1 and CDR2 (germline): SGHNT, YENEEA. The CDR3 DNA is TGTGCCGGCAGCTTAGGTTTCTACGAGCAGTACTTC. Protein: CAGSLGFYEQYF.

This clonotype appeared many times. The chain has TRBV27 and TRBJ2-1; TRBD2 aligns across 11 bases. Germline V lookup: CDR1 MNHEY, CDR2 SMNVEV (reference sequence). The trim removed 6 bases at V and 4 bases at J, leaving 8 bases unmatched. The CDR3 is 16 amino acids. This CDR3 reads CASSPSGTSGYNEQFF. CDR3 nucleotide sequence: TGTGCCAGCAGCCCCTCCGGGACTAGCGGTTACAATGAGCAGTTCTTC.

As concerns this clonotype: A read error may be the cause here, since a much bigger clone is one base away. The chain has TRBV5-1 and TRBJ2-3; perhaps TRBD1 as D (6 bases). The length of the CDR3 is 15 residues. Germline V gene lookup returns CDR1 SGHRS and CDR2 YFSETQ. Trimming cost V 0 bases and J 6 bases, with 14 bases left between them. For the CDR3, the DNA is TGCGCCAGCAGCTTGGTGGCAGGGGCATTGGATACGCAGTATTTT. Translating it yields CASSLVAGALDTQYF.

There are many counts of this clonotype. This chain links TRBV7-6 with TRBJ2-7; 10 bases align to TRBD1. V trimming: 10 bases; J trimming: 6 bases; junction bases outside the gene matches: 12. The length of the CDR3 is 14 residues. Per germline, CDR1 SGHVS and CDR2 FNYEAQ. For the CDR3, the DNA is TGTGCCACAGCGCGGGGACAGGGGCTGATCGAGCAGTACTTC. Its translation: CATARGQGLIEQYF. Combining the CDR3 with reference TRBV7-6 and TRBJ2-7 gives the whole variable domain GAGVSQSPRYKVTKRGQDVALRCDPISGHVSLYWYRQALGQGPEFLTYFNYEAQQDKSGLPNDRFSAERPEGSISTLTIQRTEQRDSAMYRCATARGQGLIEQYFGPGTRLTVT.

This clonotype was picked up a small number of times. The V gene is TRBV6-6, the J gene TRBJ1-1; D call uncertain. Between the trimmed V and J ends, which lost 0 bases and 7 bases, there was a span of 9 bases. CDR1 and CDR2 from the germline V gene are MNHNY and SVGAGI (reference sequence). CDR3 length: 13 residues. DNA of the CDR3: TGTGCCAGCAGTTACTCAGGACCGCGTGAAGCTTTCTTT. Residues: CASSYSGPREAFF.

The chain recombines TRBV9 with TRBJ2-1; 11 positions agree with TRBD2. V shed 4 bases, J shed 5 bases, and the junction held 23 bases outside the gene matches. The germline CDR1 and CDR2 sequences are SGDLS and YYNGEE. This CDR3 spans 21 amino acids. Written as DNA, the CDR3 is TGTGCCAGCAGCCCTCGTACCGGGACTAGCGGATCCCGGGTATTCGACAATGAGCAGTTCTTC. The encoded protein is CASSPRTGTSGSRVFDNEQFF.

V gene TRBV24-1 combines with J gene TRBJ1-2, with D possibly being TRBD1 (5 bases). The CDR3 runs to 13 residues. V dropped 3 bases and J dropped 5 bases, with 9 bases sitting between them. Germline V gene sequence: CDR1 KGHDR, CDR2 SFDVKD. CDR3 sequence (DNA): TGTGCCACCAGTGATCGAGACAGATATGGCTACACCTTC. This translates into CATSDRDRYGYTF.

This clonotype has at least ten counts. This rearrangement joins TRBV7-9 to TRBJ2-1, with 8 bases fitting TRBD2. The germline CDR1 and CDR2 sequences are SEHNR and FQNEAQ (reference sequence). V gave up 0 bases and J gave up 9 bases; unmatched junction bases: 7. This CDR3 contains 15 residues. The CDR3 protein is CASSLAGTSGTEQFF. Here the CDR3 DNA reads TGTGCCAGCAGCTTAGCCGGGACTAGTGGCACTGAGCAGTTCTTC.

The sample holds many counts of this clonotype. The gene calls are TRBV15 and TRBJ2-1; possibly TRBD2 for D (6 bases). The CDR3 sequence is 14 residues long. Between the trimmed V and J ends, which lost 1 base and 6 bases, there was a span of 10 bases. The V gene's germline CDR1 is LNHNV and CDR2 YYDKDF (reference sequence). CDR3 DNA: TGTGCCACCAGCAGAGGAGGTAGCGGCAATGAGCAGTTCTTC. It codes for CATSRGGSGNEQFF.

This clonotype was counted ten times or more. In nucleotides, the CDR3 is TGTGCCAGCAGTTTCCTAGCGGGAGGTTCAGATACGCAGTATTTT. It codes for CASSFLAGGSDTQYF. The chain carries TRBV27 and TRBJ2-3, with TRBD2 matching 11 bases. The CDR3 covers 15 residues. The V gene's germline CDR1 is MNHEY and CDR2 SMNVEV (reference sequence). V lost 3 bases and J lost 4; bases outside the gene matches: 3.

Only a few counts were recorded for this clonotype. V is TRBV2 and J is TRBJ1-4; 9 positions agree with TRBD1. This CDR3 is built from 15 residues. The V segment lost 10 bases and the J segment 3 bases; nucleotides outside the gene matches: 9. The germline CDR1 and CDR2 sequences are SNHLY and FYNNEI. The CDR3 bases are TGTGCCACTAGAGCCGGGACAGGGCCTAATGAAAAACTGTTTTTT. Translation: CATRAGTGPNEKLFF.

In its sample, this clonotype was seen many times. The chain combines TRBV7-3 with TRBJ2-1, with D hard to call. V lost 6 bases and J 3 bases, leaving 9 bases between the germline ends. Germline loops: CDR1 SGHTA, CDR2 FQGTGA. The CDR3 consists of 13 residues. The CDR3: CASSLDHYNEQFF. In nucleotides, the CDR3 is TGTGCCAGCAGTTTGGACCACTACAATGAGCAGTTCTTC. Drawing the rest from reference TRBV7-3 and TRBJ2-1, the complete variable domain is GAGVSQTPSNKVTEKGKYVELRCDPISGHTALYWYRQSLGQGPEFLIYFQGTGAADDSGLPNDRFFAVRPEGSVSTLKIQRTERGDSAVYLCASSLDHYNEQFFGPGTRLTVL.

The V gene is TRBV19, the J gene TRBJ2-1; 7 bases are a match to TRBD1. Germline V gives CDR1 LNHDA, CDR2 SQIVND (reference sequence). CDR3 length equals 16 residues. The V gene end was trimmed by 0 bases and the J gene end by 2 bases; junction bases not matched to a gene: 4. The CDR3 loop is CASSIDAGTAYNEQFF. In nucleotides, the CDR3 is TGTGCCAGTAGTATAGATGCCGGGACAGCCTACAATGAGCAGTTCTTC.

At least ten counts were recorded for this clonotype. This chain joins TRBV3-1 and TRBJ2-4, with unresolved D. The germline CDR1 and CDR2 sequences are LGHDT and YNNKEL (reference sequence). The CDR3 spans 13 residues. V was pared by 0 bases and J by 9 bases, with 9 bases between. The CDR3 loop is CASSQELNGIQYF. DNA for the CDR3: TGTGCCAGCAGCCAAGAACTAAATGGCATTCAGTACTTC.

In its sample, this clonotype was seen many times. This chain uses TRBV19 with TRBJ2-5; D possibly corresponds to TRBD2 (5 bases). This CDR3 comprises 14 residues. The V end lost 7 bases, the J end lost 0 bases, and 12 bases lay between the germline ends. Germline assignment: CDR1 LNHDA and CDR2 SQIVND (reference sequence). The CDR3, as DNA: TGTGCCAGTACCGAAACTAGGTACCAAGAGACCCAGTACTTC. Translation gives CASTETRYQETQYF. The entire variable domain, with the rest obtained from reference TRBV19 and TRBJ2-5, is as follows: DGGITQSPKYLFRKEGQNVTLSCEQNLNHDAMYWYRQDPGQGLRLIYYSQIVNDFQKGDIAEGYSVSREKKESFPLTVTSAQKNPTAFYLCASTETRYQETQYFGPGTRLLVL.

This clonotype was counted at least ten times. The chain combines TRBV12-3 or TRBV12-4 with TRBJ2-7; TRBD2 matches 13 bases. The CDR3 is 16 amino acids. Trimming removed 4 bases from V and 3 bases from J; junction bases left unmatched: 6. CDR3 protein: CASSSHGTSGNYEQYF. The CDR3 coding sequence is TGTGCCAGCAGTTCACACGGGACTAGCGGGAACTACGAGCAGTACTTC.